This T cell receptor (beta chain) was found in a study of radiotherapy plus CTLA-4 blockade in lung cancer (dated by TCRdb to between 2017 and 2018). A note on the overall study: Among the enrolled patients, under 20% had an objective response, and around 31% reached disease control.

In this study, focal radiation therapy paired with CTLA-4 blockade (ipilimumab) was tested in patients who had chemo-refractory metastatic non-small-cell lung cancer. Libraries were prepared through the immunoSEQ multiplex PCR assay. The source is immuneACCESS, and TCRdb retained only in-frame sequences with V and J called. Part of the clones is not carried over; for the studies checked, unresolved V genes explain less than half of this, and the remainder is unexplained. This sample comprises about 43,000 clones, about 70% of them detected only once. The top ten clones comprise around a quarter of the sample. Trimming removed 4 bases from V and 11 bases from J, leaving 24 bases between the germline ends. The germline V gene encodes CDR1 SGHRS and CDR2 YFSETQ. The CDR3 goes from the cysteine to the phenylalanine over 15 residues. CDR3 DNA only is kept here, 45 bases in frame from base 1. What the work shows at the level of the full study, not this receptor alone: Early dynamic changes in blood T cell clones, together with increased serum interferon-beta after radiation, were reported as the strongest predictors of response. After treatment with radiotherapy and ipilimumab, TCR clones that originated in tumors expanded in peripheral blood.

A word on this clone: This receptor's antigen is unknown. No base quality information exists; no much larger clone differs at one position.

Recombination linked TRBV5-1 to TRBJ1-1; a weak D assignment points to TRBD1 (5 bases agree). Specimen: peripheral blood, collected from a patient treated with radiotherapy plus ipilimumab. This TCR was recovered from a human donor with non-small cell lung cancer who had a partial response to radiotherapy plus ipilimumab. The DNA sequence is as follows: TGCGCCAGCAGCGCGGGGGACGGACACTTTAACGAGGCTTTCTTT. Its protein product is CASSAGDGHFNEAFF.